The rows below give T cell receptor beta chains drawn from one sample of a study of blood T cell repertoires in COVID-19. Data came from immunoSEQ multiplex PCR; TCRdb stores just in-frame clones and leaves some out. Altogether roughly 380,000 clones are present, around 85% being singletons, with the ten largest covering approximately 3.6%. The source material was peripheral blood. Source of these receptors: a woman under 30 with acute or convalescent COVID-19. Both conserved end residues are part of each CDR3. The order of the fields is clone size, J gene, V gene, D gene, CDR3 DNA, CDR3 protein. A D gene is named only where the DNA matches it firmly. Clone size, where shown, is once, few, many, or a class for clones that have expanded.

once	TRBJ2-1	TRBV21-1	NA	TGTGCCAGCCTGGGACAGGGCCCATACAATGAGCAGTTCTTC	CASLGQGPYNEQFF
NA	TRBJ1-1	TRBV6-5	NA	TGTGCCAGCAGTTACAACAGACTGAACACTGAAGCTTTCTTT	CASSYNRLNTEAFF
NA	TRBJ2-5	TRBV12-5	NA	TGTGCTAGTGGTCCCCGAGGAGGTGAGACCCAGTACTTC	CASGPRGGETQYF
NA	TRBJ2-3	TRBV19	TRBD2	TGTGCCAGTAGTACCCAGGGAGGGGTAGATACGCAGTATTTT	CASSTQGGVDTQYF
once	TRBJ2-1	TRBV5-1	NA	TGCGCCAGCAGCGACTCTAGGTTGGACAATGAGCAGTTCTTC	CASSDSRLDNEQFF
NA	TRBJ2-1	TRBV3-1/TRBV3-2	NA	TGTGCCAGCAGCCCAGGAGGAGTCGGTTACAATGAGCAGTTCTTC	CASSPGGVGYNEQFF
NA	TRBJ2-5	TRBV6-5	TRBD2	TGTGCCAGCAGCCACGGGGGGGAAGAGACCCAGTACTTC	CASSHGGEETQYF
NA	TRBJ1-1	TRBV2	NA	TGTGCCAGCAGTGAACAAGTCGGGAATACTGAAGCTTTCTTT	CASSEQVGNTEAFF
NA	TRBJ2-3	TRBV5-6	NA	TGTGCCAGCAGCCCGACAGTTAGCACAGATACGCAGTATTTT	CASSPTVSTDTQYF
NA	TRBJ2-1	TRBV6-6	TRBD2	TGTGCCAGCAGTTACAGTGGACTAGCGGGACGGAATGAGCAGTTCTTC	CASSYSGLAGRNEQFF
NA	TRBJ2-7	TRBV29-1	NA	TGCAGCGTTGAAACGGGGGCCTACGAGCAGTACTTC	CSVETGAYEQYF
NA	TRBJ2-3	TRBV24-1	NA	TGTGCCACCAGTGACCCCTCGGGGTCCCACACAGATACGCAGTATTTT	CATSDPSGSHTDTQYF
NA	TRBJ1-6	TRBV19	NA	TGTGCCAGTAGAAAGATTAGCTCCTATAATTCACCCCTCCACTTT	CASRKISSYNSPLHF
NA	TRBJ2-1	TRBV12-3/TRBV12-4	NA	TGTGCCAGCAGTCCTCTTTCCTACAATGAGCAGTTCTTC	CASSPLSYNEQFF
NA	TRBJ2-3	TRBV27	TRBD1	TGTGCCAGCAGTTTACGGGACAGGGGGCTACTTGGGAATACGCAGTATTTT	CASSLRDRGLLGNTQYF
NA	TRBJ1-5	TRBV24-1	TRBD1	TGTGCCACCAGTGGCGGACAGGGCCCAAATCAGCCCCAGCATTTT	CATSGGQGPNQPQHF
NA	TRBJ1-3	TRBV28	NA	TGTGCCAGCAGTTGGTCGCAGTTCTCTGGAAACACCATATATTTT	CASSWSQFSGNTIYF
NA	TRBJ2-1	TRBV6-2/TRBV6-3	TRBD2	TGTGCCAGCAGCCGAACTCCTACTAGCGGTCCCTCCTACAATGAGCAGTTCTTC	CASSRTPTSGPSYNEQFF
NA	TRBJ2-1	TRBV20-1	NA	TGCAGTGCTAGGAGTTGGAATGAGCAGTTCTTC	CSARSWNEQFF
NA	TRBJ2-7	TRBV4-1	TRBD2	TGCGCCAGCAGTCAAGGGTCTAGCGGGAGAGACGAGCAGTACTTC	CASSQGSSGRDEQYF
NA	TRBJ2-1	TRBV5-1	TRBD2	TGCGCCAGCAGCTTGGATACTAGCGGGGGAAGCTACAATGAGCAGTTCTTC	CASSLDTSGGSYNEQFF
NA	TRBJ2-7	TRBV6-5	TRBD2	TGTGCCAGCGAGAGGACTAGCGTCAACTACGAGCAGTACTTC	CASERTSVNYEQYF
NA	TRBJ2-7	TRBV18	NA	TGTGCCAGCTCACCGACAGGAGGCGTCGGCTACGAGCAGTACTTC	CASSPTGGVGYEQYF
NA	TRBJ1-5	TRBV10-3	TRBD1	TGTGCCATCAGTGATCCCAGACAGGGTAATCAGCCCCAGCATTTT	CAISDPRQGNQPQHF
NA	TRBJ2-6	TRBV24-1	NA	TGTGCCACCAGTCTTGACTGGGCCAACGTCCTGACTTTC	CATSLDWANVLTF
NA	TRBJ2-7	TRBV27	NA	TGTGCCAGCAGTTCAACAGGGTATTACGAGCAGTACTTC	CASSSTGYYEQYF
once	TRBJ1-6	TRBV7-2	TRBD1	TGTGCCAGCAGCCTCAATCCAGGACAGGGGCACTCACCCCTCCACTTT	CASSLNPGQGHSPLHF
NA	TRBJ2-5	TRBV5-6	TRBD2	TGTGCCAGCACCCTGGGGGGGACGCGAGTGGAGACCCAGTACTTC	CASTLGGTRVETQYF
NA	TRBJ1-2	TRBV6-1	TRBD1	TGTGCCAGCAGTGAAGTGGACAGGGTGGTCTATGGCTACACCTTC	CASSEVDRVVYGYTF
NA	TRBJ2-7	TRBV4-2	TRBD2	TGTGCCAGCAGCCAAGAGTCTAGCGGGAGGAGGGAGCAGTACTTC	CASSQESSGRREQYF
many	TRBJ1-4	TRBV5-1	NA	TGCGCCAGCAGCTTGGGGGAGGCTAATGAAAAACTGTTTTTT	CASSLGEANEKLFF
NA	TRBJ2-3	TRBV19	NA	TGTGCCAGTAGCTTTATCAGGGCAGATACGCAGTATTTT	CASSFIRADTQYF
NA	TRBJ1-2	TRBV30	NA	TGTGCCTGGAGTGTACCAACAGACGAAAACTATGGCTACACCTTC	CAWSVPTDENYGYTF
NA	TRBJ2-2	TRBV28	TRBD1	TGTGCCAGCAGCCCGCAGGGGGTCACCGGGGAGCTGTTTTTT	CASSPQGVTGELFF
NA	TRBJ2-7	TRBV28	NA	TGTGCCAGCAGTTCCCCTCGCGAGCAGTACTTC	CASSSPREQYF
NA	TRBJ2-5	TRBV28	NA	TGTGCCAGCAATCCACTCCAGGGTTGGGAGACCCAGTACTTC	CASNPLQGWETQYF
NA	TRBJ2-3	TRBV4-1	TRBD2	TGCGCCAGCAGCCACCATGGACAGACTAGCGTGTCGTCTAGCACAGATACGCAGTATTTT	CASSHHGQTSVSSSTDTQYF
NA	TRBJ2-1	TRBV6-1	TRBD2	TGTGCCAGCAGTGAAGCGGACGGGAGGTTCTACAATGAGCAGTTCTTC	CASSEADGRFYNEQFF
once	TRBJ1-2	TRBV6-6	TRBD1	TGTGCCAGCAGTTTCGGTGGGACAGGGGGCGCCAGGGGCTACACCTTC	CASSFGGTGGARGYTF
NA	TRBJ2-1	TRBV7-9	NA	TGTGCCAGCAGCTTCTGGGGAGGGGGATTCTTC	CASSFWGGGFF
NA	TRBJ2-7	TRBV11-2	NA	TGTGCCAGCAGCTTAGTGCAGGGGTCCTACGAGCAGTACTTC	CASSLVQGSYEQYF
NA	TRBJ1-2	TRBV3-1/TRBV3-2	TRBD1	TGTGCCAGCAGCCAAGGGACAGGGTTCGGCTACACCTTC	CASSQGTGFGYTF
NA	TRBJ1-5	TRBV10-2	NA	TGCGCCAGCAGTGACTGGGGCATAGGGCCCCAGCATTTT	CASSDWGIGPQHF
NA	TRBJ1-2	TRBV19	TRBD1	TGTGCCAGTCAGGGGGGTGCTGATGGCTACACCTTC	CASQGGADGYTF
once	TRBJ2-1	TRBV3-1/TRBV3-2	NA	TGTGCCAGCAGCCAAGACGCAGCGGCGATCTACAATGAGCAGTTCTTC	CASSQDAAAIYNEQFF
once	TRBJ2-3	TRBV5-1	TRBD2	TGCGCCAGCAGCTTGGGGCTAGCGGGCGCCACAGATACGCAGTATTTT	CASSLGLAGATDTQYF